The clone carrying this T cell receptor (beta chain) was found once. Its antigen is not identified. CDR1 and CDR2 (germline): SNHLY, FYNNEI. The CDR3 has 15 residues. V gave up 2 bases and J gave up 3 bases, with 13 bases separating them. The data belong to a study of T cell responses to AZD1222 COVID-19 vaccine. Profiled with immunoSEQ multiplex PCR; TCRdb holds only in-frame clones, not every one. The table includes fewer than 120,000 clones, around 90% detected once. Findings and caveats of the study: Seropositive AZD1222 recipients at baseline numbered only six or seven. Of spike-specific TCRs, nearly half reportedly target regions left unmutated in variants. Clonal diversity may have been underestimated, and the donors were mostly white British, with more females than males.

The V call is TRBV2, the J call TRBJ2-5; TRBD1 might be the D (5 bases). The source is an adult who received the AZD1222 COVID-19 vaccine. The material was peripheral blood, obtained 28 days after the second AZD1222 dose. The CDR3 DNA sequence: TGTGCCAGCAGTGAATCCAGGACGGACAAAGAGACCCAGTACTTC. Its translation: CASSESRTDKETQYF.